Listed below are T cell receptor beta chains from one sample, sequenced in a study of blood T cell repertoires in COVID-19. The data were produced by immunoSEQ multiplex PCR, yet TCRdb's version contains in-frame clones alone and is incomplete. The sample lists a few hundred thousand clones, 90% to 95% occurring once. Material for sequencing was PBMCs or T cells enriched from blood (not recorded which). These receptors came from a middle-aged woman who had been exposed to COVID-19. Both conserved end residues are part of each CDR3. Each record gives: D gene, J gene, V gene, clone size, CDR3 DNA, CDR3 protein. D genes are given only for firm matches. Clone size, where shown, is once, few, many, or a class for clones that have expanded.

D gene: .; J gene: TRBJ1-3; V gene: TRBV7-9; clone size: .; CDR3 DNA: TGTGCCAGCAGCTTATTATCCAGTGGAAACACCATATATTTT; CDR3 protein: CASSLLSSGNTIYF
D gene: TRBD1; J gene: TRBJ1-2; V gene: TRBV13; clone size: .; CDR3 DNA: TGTGCCAGCAGCTTTACAGGGGACTATGGCTACACCTTC; CDR3 protein: CASSFTGDYGYTF
D gene: .; J gene: TRBJ2-5; V gene: TRBV19; clone size: once; CDR3 DNA: TGTGCCAGATCCGACTTGGAAGAGACCCAGTACTTC; CDR3 protein: CARSDLEETQYF
D gene: TRBD2; J gene: TRBJ2-7; V gene: TRBV7-9; clone size: .; CDR3 DNA: TGTGCCAGCAGCTTACCCCCAGGGACTAGCGGGATCGAGCAGTACTTC; CDR3 protein: CASSLPPGTSGIEQYF
D gene: TRBD2; J gene: TRBJ2-1; V gene: TRBV5-1; clone size: .; CDR3 DNA: TGCGCCAGCAGCTCCCGGACTAGCGGGGGGGCAAGCGGGCAGTTCTTC; CDR3 protein: CASSSRTSGGASGQFF
D gene: TRBD1; J gene: TRBJ2-7; V gene: TRBV11-3; clone size: .; CDR3 DNA: TGTGCCAGCAGCCCCCGACAGGGAGCCTACGAGCAGTACTTC; CDR3 protein: CASSPRQGAYEQYF
D gene: .; J gene: TRBJ1-3; V gene: TRBV19; clone size: .; CDR3 DNA: TGTGCCAGTAGTATCCGTGACAGTGGAAACACCATATATTTT; CDR3 protein: CASSIRDSGNTIYF
D gene: .; J gene: TRBJ1-1; V gene: TRBV7-2; clone size: .; CDR3 DNA: TGTGCCAGCAGCTTCGATCCTGGGCGAGAAGCTTTCTTT; CDR3 protein: CASSFDPGREAFF
D gene: .; J gene: TRBJ2-3; V gene: TRBV29-1; clone size: .; CDR3 DNA: TGCAGCGTTGAGAAGGGGCCCACAGATACGCAGTATTTT; CDR3 protein: CSVEKGPTDTQYF
D gene: TRBD1; J gene: TRBJ2-1; V gene: TRBV27; clone size: once; CDR3 DNA: TGTGCCAGCAGTCCGCACGGGACAGGGATCGGGAATGAGCAGTTCTTC; CDR3 protein: CASSPHGTGIGNEQFF
D gene: .; J gene: TRBJ2-3; V gene: TRBV3-1/TRBV3-2; clone size: .; CDR3 DNA: TGTGCCAGCAGCCGCGGAGATACGCAGTATTTT; CDR3 protein: CASSRGDTQYF
D gene: TRBD2; J gene: TRBJ2-2; V gene: TRBV6-1; clone size: few; CDR3 DNA: TGTGCCAGCAGTGAAGCGAGGCTAGCGGGAGGCACCGGGGAGCTGTTTTTT; CDR3 protein: CASSEARLAGGTGELFF
D gene: .; J gene: TRBJ2-6; V gene: TRBV15; clone size: .; CDR3 DNA: TGTGCCACCAGTAGCTCTGGGGCCAACGTCCTGACTTTC; CDR3 protein: CATSSSGANVLTF
D gene: TRBD1; J gene: TRBJ1-4; V gene: TRBV5-1; clone size: .; CDR3 DNA: TGCGCCAGCAGCCTCCAGGGGGGCCGAGGTAATGAAAAACTGTTTTTT; CDR3 protein: CASSLQGGRGNEKLFF
D gene: .; J gene: TRBJ1-1; V gene: TRBV7-9; clone size: .; CDR3 DNA: TGTGCCAGCAGCTTTGATCCGGAGGTCCCTGAAGCTTTCTTT; CDR3 protein: CASSFDPEVPEAFF
D gene: .; J gene: TRBJ1-4; V gene: TRBV4-3; clone size: .; CDR3 DNA: TGCGCCAGCAGCCAAGCGGCGCCGGGGAATGAAAAACTGTTTTTT; CDR3 protein: CASSQAAPGNEKLFF
D gene: TRBD1; J gene: TRBJ1-3; V gene: TRBV12-3/TRBV12-4; clone size: once; CDR3 DNA: TGTGCCAGCAGTGGCGGACAGGGAGGCACCATATATTTT; CDR3 protein: CASSGGQGGTIYF
D gene: .; J gene: TRBJ1-1; V gene: TRBV10-3; clone size: .; CDR3 DNA: TGTGCCATCAGTGCGGCGGCCGGCAGATCTGAAGCTTTCTTT; CDR3 protein: CAISAAAGRSEAFF
D gene: TRBD1; J gene: TRBJ2-2; V gene: TRBV6-5; clone size: .; CDR3 DNA: TGTGCCAGCATAAAGTTAGACAGGGCCACCGGGGAGCTGTTTTTT; CDR3 protein: CASIKLDRATGELFF
D gene: TRBD1; J gene: TRBJ1-2; V gene: TRBV7-6; clone size: .; CDR3 DNA: TGTGCCAGCAGCTTAGGCGCAGGGGGTAACTATGGCTACACCTTC; CDR3 protein: CASSLGAGGNYGYTF
D gene: .; J gene: TRBJ2-6; V gene: TRBV30; clone size: .; CDR3 DNA: TGTGCCTGGCGGTCCCGGGTCTCCTTCTCTGGGGCCAACGTCCTGACTTTC; CDR3 protein: CAWRSRVSFSGANVLTF
D gene: .; J gene: TRBJ1-1; V gene: TRBV6-5; clone size: .; CDR3 DNA: TGTGCCAGCAGTTACGAGGGGGGGCACACTGAAGCTTTCTTT; CDR3 protein: CASSYEGGHTEAFF
D gene: TRBD1; J gene: TRBJ1-5; V gene: TRBV7-9; clone size: .; CDR3 DNA: TGTGCCAGCAGCCCAGGTTACAGGGGGCAGGACCAGCCCCAGCATTTT; CDR3 protein: CASSPGYRGQDQPQHF
D gene: TRBD1; J gene: TRBJ1-4; V gene: TRBV7-2; clone size: .; CDR3 DNA: TGTGCCAGCAGCTTAGAGGGACAGGGTGTGACTAATGAAAAACTGTTTTTT; CDR3 protein: CASSLEGQGVTNEKLFF
D gene: TRBD1; J gene: TRBJ2-2; V gene: TRBV14; clone size: .; CDR3 DNA: TGTGCCAGCAGCCAGGACAGGTTCACCGGGGAGCTGTTTTTT; CDR3 protein: CASSQDRFTGELFF
D gene: TRBD1; J gene: TRBJ1-6; V gene: TRBV18; clone size: .; CDR3 DNA: TGTGCCAGCTCACCAAGGGACAGGGGACGGTCACCCCTCCACTTT; CDR3 protein: CASSPRDRGRSPLHF
D gene: .; J gene: TRBJ1-1; V gene: TRBV28; clone size: once; CDR3 DNA: TGTGCCAGCAGTTTTAGGGGAAACACTGAAGCTTTCTTT; CDR3 protein: CASSFRGNTEAFF
D gene: TRBD1; J gene: TRBJ1-2; V gene: TRBV5-3; clone size: .; CDR3 DNA: TGTGCCAGAAGCAGGACCGGGACAGGGGTCGGCTATGGCTACACCTTC; CDR3 protein: CARSRTGTGVGYGYTF
D gene: TRBD2; J gene: TRBJ2-7; V gene: TRBV7-3; clone size: few; CDR3 DNA: TGTGCCAGCAGCAAAAATGGGGGGGACGAGCAGTACTTC; CDR3 protein: CASSKNGGDEQYF
D gene: .; J gene: TRBJ1-5; V gene: TRBV2; clone size: .; CDR3 DNA: TGTGCCAGCAGTGTAAGCAGGAACAATCAGCCCCAGCATTTT; CDR3 protein: CASSVSRNNQPQHF
D gene: TRBD1; J gene: TRBJ2-7; V gene: TRBV30; clone size: .; CDR3 DNA: TGTGCCTGGAGCGAACCGGGACAGTCCTACGAGCAGTACTTC; CDR3 protein: CAWSEPGQSYEQYF
D gene: TRBD1; J gene: TRBJ1-5; V gene: TRBV30; clone size: .; CDR3 DNA: TGTGCCTGGAGTAGGGGACAGGCACATAGCAATCAGCCCCAGCATTTT; CDR3 protein: CAWSRGQAHSNQPQHF
D gene: TRBD1; J gene: TRBJ1-1; V gene: TRBV19; clone size: .; CDR3 DNA: TGTGCCAGCCATAACAGGGGTAACACTGAAGCTTTCTTT; CDR3 protein: CASHNRGNTEAFF
D gene: TRBD1; J gene: TRBJ1-3; V gene: TRBV30; clone size: .; CDR3 DNA: TGTGCCTGGAGTGTACTGCAGGGGGCTATTGGAAACACCATATATTTT; CDR3 protein: CAWSVLQGAIGNTIYF
D gene: TRBD2; J gene: TRBJ2-1; V gene: TRBV7-3; clone size: .; CDR3 DNA: TGTGCCAGCAGCTCTAAGCGGGGAAGCTCCTACAATGAGCAGTTCTTC; CDR3 protein: CASSSKRGSSYNEQFF
D gene: TRBD1; J gene: TRBJ1-5; V gene: TRBV2; clone size: .; CDR3 DNA: TGTGCCAGCAGCCTATTAGGACAGGGGGATGGTCAGCCCCAGCATTTT; CDR3 protein: CASSLLGQGDGQPQHF
D gene: TRBD1; J gene: TRBJ1-5; V gene: TRBV19; clone size: .; CDR3 DNA: TGTGCCAGTAGTACAACAGGGGGCGCGGATCAGCCCCAGCATTTT; CDR3 protein: CASSTTGGADQPQHF
D gene: .; J gene: TRBJ1-6; V gene: TRBV6-2/TRBV6-3; clone size: .; CDR3 DNA: TGTGCCAGCAGTTACCTCCAGTCCCTCCACTTT; CDR3 protein: CASSYLQSLHF
D gene: .; J gene: TRBJ1-2; V gene: TRBV19; clone size: .; CDR3 DNA: TGTGCCAGTAGCGCGAACTATGGCTACACCTTC; CDR3 protein: CASSANYGYTF
D gene: TRBD2; J gene: TRBJ2-7; V gene: TRBV5-1; clone size: .; CDR3 DNA: TGCGCCAGCAGCGCCTTGAGGGGAGGGGTCAACGAGCAGTACTTC; CDR3 protein: CASSALRGGVNEQYF
D gene: .; J gene: TRBJ1-1; V gene: TRBV20-1; clone size: .; CDR3 DNA: TGCAGTGCCAACAGGGAGACTGAAGCTTTCTTT; CDR3 protein: CSANRETEAFF
D gene: TRBD1; J gene: TRBJ1-5; V gene: TRBV12-5; clone size: once; CDR3 DNA: TGTGCTAGTGGTTTACGGACAGGCCAGCCCCAGCATTTT; CDR3 protein: CASGLRTGQPQHF
D gene: TRBD1; J gene: TRBJ1-6; V gene: TRBV7-2; clone size: .; CDR3 DNA: TGTGCCAGCAGCTCAGGGGGGCTCAATTCACCCCTCCACTTT; CDR3 protein: CASSSGGLNSPLHF
D gene: .; J gene: TRBJ1-4; V gene: TRBV5-5; clone size: .; CDR3 DNA: TGTGCCAGCACCGAGGACACCTTTAATGAAAAACTGTTTTTT; CDR3 protein: CASTEDTFNEKLFF
D gene: .; J gene: TRBJ1-6; V gene: TRBV5-1; clone size: .; CDR3 DNA: TGCGCCAGCAGCTTGAGCGGGCAGGGAAAACCCCTCCACTTT; CDR3 protein: CASSLSGQGKPLHF
D gene: TRBD1; J gene: TRBJ1-1; V gene: TRBV10-3; clone size: .; CDR3 DNA: TGTGCCATCAGGCCAGGGGGTCCCAGATCTGAAGCTTTCTTT; CDR3 protein: CAIRPGGPRSEAFF
D gene: TRBD1; J gene: TRBJ1-5; V gene: TRBV19; clone size: .; CDR3 DNA: TGTGCCAGTAGATACAGGGGAGGCCAGCCCCAGCATTTT; CDR3 protein: CASRYRGGQPQHF
D gene: .; J gene: TRBJ1-5; V gene: TRBV5-1; clone size: .; CDR3 DNA: TGCGCCAGCAGCGCCGGGACTCCGAATCAGCCCCAGCATTTT; CDR3 protein: CASSAGTPNQPQHF
D gene: .; J gene: TRBJ2-1; V gene: TRBV7-8; clone size: .; CDR3 DNA: TGTGCCAGCAGCCCAAGTAAGCCTGAGCAGTTCTTC; CDR3 protein: CASSPSKPEQFF
D gene: .; J gene: TRBJ1-4; V gene: TRBV5-1; clone size: .; CDR3 DNA: TGCGCCAGCAGCCCCGGCGGGGGGGTTTCGAATGAAAAACTGTTTTTT; CDR3 protein: CASSPGGGVSNEKLFF
D gene: TRBD1; J gene: TRBJ1-1; V gene: TRBV3-1/TRBV3-2; clone size: once; CDR3 DNA: TGTGCCAGCAGCCGATCAAAACAGGGGGCCGCTTTCTTT; CDR3 protein: CASSRSKQGAAFF
D gene: TRBD1; J gene: TRBJ1-2; V gene: TRBV5-4; clone size: .; CDR3 DNA: TGTGCCAGCAGTTCCGTCGGCAGGGGGCTTTTCTATGGCTACACCTTC; CDR3 protein: CASSSVGRGLFYGYTF
D gene: TRBD1; J gene: TRBJ1-1; V gene: TRBV14; clone size: .; CDR3 DNA: TGTGCCAGCAGCCAAAACAGGGGTCTCGGGGGCAGCACTGAAGCTTTCTTT; CDR3 protein: CASSQNRGLGGSTEAFF
D gene: .; J gene: TRBJ2-7; V gene: TRBV5-1; clone size: few; CDR3 DNA: TGCGCCAGCAGCCCCTCGGGCCAGGCGGGCGAGCAGTACTTC; CDR3 protein: CASSPSGQAGEQYF